A single sample gave rise to the 16 T cell receptor beta chains below, sequenced in a study of a mutant IDH1 vaccine in newly diagnosed glioma. Data came from immunoSEQ multiplex PCR; TCRdb stores just in-frame clones and leaves some out. Among 56,000 or so clones, over 70% were seen once, and the ten largest hold around 5%. Indicated time point: week 47, end of study. Vaccination comprised doses that each held 300 ug of mutant IDH1 20-mer peptide, plus topical imiquimod. Their recognized antigens are unknown. This sample comprised PBMCs, obtained from a glioma patient whose treatment included an IDH1 peptide vaccine. Source of these receptors: a man in his forties or fifties with glioma.

The V call is TRBV9, the J call TRBJ2-5; 7 positions agree with TRBD2. Germline-derived CDR1 and CDR2 are SGDLS and YYNGEE. The V gene end was trimmed by 4 bases and the J gene end by 5 bases; junction bases not matched to a gene: 5. CDR3 length: 13 amino acids. The CDR3 loop is CASSPWGGETQYF. CDR3 in DNA: TGTGCCAGCAGCCCTTGGGGGGGGGAGACCCAGTACTTC.

The chain recombines TRBV7-2 with TRBJ1-4; 8 nucleotides line up with TRBD1. Germline assignment: CDR1 SGHTA and CDR2 FQGNSA. V lost 2 bases to trimming and J lost 3 bases; unmatched junction nucleotides: 5. CDR3 size: 16 residues. CDR3 in DNA: TGTGCCAGCAGCTTATTCTCAGGGGGCTCTAATGAAAAACTGTTTTTT. This translates into CASSLFSGGSNEKLFF.

V is TRBV7-9 and J is TRBJ2-1; no reliable D call. V was cut by 3 bases and J by 0 bases, with 12 bases left in between. This CDR3 has 16 residues. CDR1 and CDR2 (germline): SEHNR, FQNEAQ (reference sequence). DNA of the CDR3: TGTGCCAGCAGCTTGGCCAAATTCAGCTCCTACAATGAGCAGTTCTTC. Translated: CASSLAKFSSYNEQFF. Looking up the rest from reference TRBV7-9 and TRBJ2-1 gives the full variable domain: DTGVSQNPRHKITKRGQNVTFRCDPISEHNRLYWYRQTLGQGPEFLTYFQNEAQLEKSRLLSDRFSAERPKGSFSTLEIQRTEQGDSAMYLCASSLAKFSSYNEQFFGPGTRLTVL.

The table lists this clone with a few counts. This chain connects TRBV9 to TRBJ1-5; tentative D call: TRBD1 (5 bases). There are 14 residues in the CDR3. Germline V gene sequence: CDR1 SGDLS, CDR2 YYNGEE. Trimming pared 0 bases from V and 7 bases from J, leaving 11 bases between. CDR3 nucleotides: TGTGCCAGCAGCGTAGGTGGGGGAAGGCAGCCCCAGCATTTT. This sequence encodes CASSVGGGRQPQHF.

The V gene is TRBV30, the J gene TRBJ1-3; D gene unclear. The germline CDR1 and CDR2 sequences are GTSNPN and SVGIG (reference sequence). V was trimmed by 0 bases and J by 7 bases, leaving 7 bases between them. The CDR3 spans 12 residues. CDR3 region: CAWSVDRNTIYF. The CDR3 bases are TGTGCCTGGAGTGTTGATAGGAACACCATATATTTT.

To note about this clone: Germline and junction disagree at one end, which may indicate a read error. J is TRBJ1-2 and V is TRBV19, with D possibly TRBD1 on 5 matching bases. This CDR3 comprises 13 residues. CDR1 is LNHDA, CDR2 SQIVND, per germline (reference sequence). This chain's CDR3 is CASRVGQDHGYTF. The CDR3 region has the DNA TGTGCAAGTAGGGTGGGGCAGGACCATGGCTACACCTTC.

The chain couples TRBV4-2 to TRBJ1-4, with no clear D. V was clipped by 0 bases and J by 7 bases, with 6 bases between them. The CDR3 spans 13 residues. Germline V gene sequence: CDR1 LGHNA, CDR2 YNFKEQ. This CDR3 is CASSQDLTEKLFF. DNA for the CDR3: TGTGCCAGCAGCCAAGATTTAACTGAAAAACTGTTTTTT.

This clone showed up just a few times. The J gene is TRBJ2-7, the V gene TRBV11-3, with a tentative D call TRBD1 (6 bases). Germline assignment: CDR1 SGHNT and CDR2 YENEEA. V gave up 5 bases and J gave up 7 bases, with 9 bases separating them. This CDR3 comprises 11 residues. This CDR3 is CASSRGQEQYF. Written as DNA, the CDR3 is TGTGCCAGCAGCCGAGGACAGGAGCAGTACTTC. Full variable domain (rest looked up from reference TRBV11-3 and TRBJ2-7): EAGVVQSPRYKIIEKKQPVAFWCNPISGHNTLYWYLQNLGQGPELLIRYENEEAVDDSQLPKDRFSAERLKGVDSTLKIQPAELGDSAVYLCASSRGQEQYFGPGTRLTVT.

The chain couples TRBV9 to TRBJ2-2; 8 nucleotides agree with TRBD2. Per the germline V gene, CDR1 is SGDLS and CDR2 is YYNGEE. The CDR3 extends over 16 amino acids. Trimming took 4 bases from V and 4 from J; bases not matched to a gene: 9. CDR3 bases: TGTGCCAGCAGCTCTTCGGGGGGGCGGGGCACCGGGGAGCTGTTTTTT. As protein: CASSSSGGRGTGELFF.

The chain has TRBV20-1 and TRBJ2-1; 9 bases are a match to TRBD1. CDR1 is DFQATT and CDR2 is SNEGSKA in the germline V gene (reference sequence). CDR3 length: 11 residues. V was clipped by 8 bases and J by 6 bases; unmatched bases: 2. The CDR3 protein is CSPGQGNEQFF. In DNA form, the CDR3 reads TGCAGTCCGGGACAGGGCAATGAGCAGTTCTTC.

The V gene is TRBV4-2, the J gene TRBJ1-1; 7 nucleotides match TRBD1. Germline V gene lookup returns CDR1 LGHNA and CDR2 YNFKEQ. J was trimmed by 12 bases and V by 4 bases; bases with no gene match: 14. This CDR3 region has 14 residues. In DNA, the CDR3 is TGTGCCAGCAGCCCCACCTTTCCGACAGGGAGGACTTTCTTT. Encoded protein: CASSPTFPTGRTFF.

The V gene is TRBV5-1, the J gene TRBJ1-4; 9 nucleotides align to TRBD1. CDR1 SGHRS and CDR2 YFSETQ come from the germline V gene. V dropped 1 base and J dropped 7; count of bases not matched to a gene: 5. The CDR3 has 15 residues. DNA of the CDR3: TGCGCCAGCAGCTTGCAGGGACAGGGAACTGAAAAACTGTTTTTT. Translating it yields CASSLQGQGTEKLFF.

The sample holds a few counts of this clone. This sequence joins TRBV9 and TRBJ2-3; TRBD2 might be the D (6 bases). Germline values: CDR1 SGDLS, CDR2 YYNGEE. This CDR3 has 18 residues. Trimming shortened V by 3 bases and J by 1 base, and 21 bases separated the two germline ends. CDR3 DNA sequence: TGTGCCAGCAGCGCGTCCGGAGGGCGGTCTCGGCGCACAGATACGCAGTATTTT. Translating it yields CASSASGGRSRRTDTQYF.

The genes are TRBV9 and TRBJ1-4; D is ambiguous. The germline V gene encodes CDR1 SGDLS and CDR2 YYNGEE. This CDR3 has 13 amino acids. Deletions cut 4 bases from V and 6 bases from J, with 10 bases between. The CDR3 loop reads CASSFSSDEKLFF. The DNA for the CDR3 is TGTGCCAGCAGCTTCAGTAGTGATGAAAAACTGTTTTTT.

The chain joins TRBV27 to TRBJ1-5; 7 positions agree with TRBD1. V trimming: 7 bases; J trimming: 2 bases; junction bases outside the gene matches: 5. This CDR3 has 14 amino acids. Germline V gene data show CDR1 as MNHEY and CDR2 as SMNVEV (reference sequence). The CDR3 loop is CASNRGGGNQPQHF. For the CDR3, the DNA is TGTGCCAGCAACAGGGGAGGGGGCAATCAGCCCCAGCATTTT.

This clone was counted a few times. This rearrangement joins TRBV7-9 to TRBJ1-1, with D possibly being TRBD1 (5 bases). The germline V gene has CDR1 SEHNR and CDR2 FQNEAQ (reference sequence). The CDR3 runs 12 residues. V lost 6 bases to trimming and J lost 4 bases, with 9 bases between them. The CDR3 region has the DNA TGTGCCAGCAGAGACGGGGGCACTGAAGCTTTCTTT. Its protein product is CASRDGGTEAFF.